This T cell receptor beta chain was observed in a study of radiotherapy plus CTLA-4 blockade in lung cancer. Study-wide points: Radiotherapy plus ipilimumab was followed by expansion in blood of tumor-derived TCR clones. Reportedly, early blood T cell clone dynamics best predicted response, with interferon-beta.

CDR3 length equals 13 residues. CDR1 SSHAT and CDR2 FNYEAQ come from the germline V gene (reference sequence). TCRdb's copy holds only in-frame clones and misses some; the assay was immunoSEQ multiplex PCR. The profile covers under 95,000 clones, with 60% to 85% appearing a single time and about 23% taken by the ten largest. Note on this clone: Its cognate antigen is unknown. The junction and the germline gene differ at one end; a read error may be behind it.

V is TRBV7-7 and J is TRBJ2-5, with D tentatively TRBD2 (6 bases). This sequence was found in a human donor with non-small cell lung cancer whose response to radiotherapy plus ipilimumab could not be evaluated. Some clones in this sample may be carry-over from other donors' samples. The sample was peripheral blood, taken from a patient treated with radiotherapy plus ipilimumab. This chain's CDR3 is CASSLGGWETQYF. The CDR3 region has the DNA TGTGCTAGCAGCTTAGGAGGGTGGGAGACCCAGTACTTC. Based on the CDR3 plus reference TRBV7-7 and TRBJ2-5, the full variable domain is GAGVSQSPRYKVTKRGQDVTLRCDPISSHATLYWYQQALGQGPEFLTYFNYEAQPDKSGLPSDRFSAERPEGSISTLTIQRTEQRDSAMYRCASSLGGWETQYFGPGTRLLVL.